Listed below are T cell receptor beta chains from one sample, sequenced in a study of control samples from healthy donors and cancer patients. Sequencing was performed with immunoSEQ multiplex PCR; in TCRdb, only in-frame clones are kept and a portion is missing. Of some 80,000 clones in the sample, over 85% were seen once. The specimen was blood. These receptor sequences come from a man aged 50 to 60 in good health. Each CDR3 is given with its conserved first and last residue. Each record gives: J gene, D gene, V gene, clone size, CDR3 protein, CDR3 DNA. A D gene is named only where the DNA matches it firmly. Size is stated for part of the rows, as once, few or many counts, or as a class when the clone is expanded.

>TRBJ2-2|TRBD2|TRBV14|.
CASSHNSGGTGELFF
TGTGCCAGCAGTCACAATAGCGGGGGAACCGGGGAGCTGTTTTTT
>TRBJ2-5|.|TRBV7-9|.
CASSSGVYQETQYF
TGTGCCAGCAGCTCAGGCGTGTACCAAGAGACCCAGTACTTC
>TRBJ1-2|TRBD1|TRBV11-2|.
CASSQGQGASHYGYTF
TGTGCCAGCAGCCAAGGACAGGGGGCTTCCCACTATGGCTACACCTTC
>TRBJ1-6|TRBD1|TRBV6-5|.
CASRMGQENSPLHF
TGTGCCAGCCGAATGGGACAGGAAAATTCACCCCTCCACTTT
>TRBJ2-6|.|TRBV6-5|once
CASSYTESGANVLTF
TGTGCCAGCAGTTATACAGAATCTGGGGCCAACGTCCTGACTTTC
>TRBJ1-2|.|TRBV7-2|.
CASSYLLSTYGYTF
TGTGCCAGCAGCTACTTACTGAGTACCTATGGCTACACCTTC
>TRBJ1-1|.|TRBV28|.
CASRTGQMGAFF
TGTGCCAGCAGAACAGGACAAATGGGAGCTTTCTTT
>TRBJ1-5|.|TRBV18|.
CASSRDNNQPQHF
TGTGCCAGCTCACGGGACAACAATCAGCCCCAGCATTTT
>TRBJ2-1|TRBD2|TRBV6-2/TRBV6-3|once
CASSRGLASHNEQFF
TGTGCCAGCAGCCGAGGACTAGCGAGCCACAATGAGCAGTTCTTC
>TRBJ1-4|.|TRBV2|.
CATEQESYEKLFF
TGTGCCACCGAACAGGAATCGTATGAAAAACTGTTTTTT
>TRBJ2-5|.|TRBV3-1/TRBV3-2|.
CASSQDIRVQETQYF
TGTGCCAGCAGCCAAGATATTCGAGTACAAGAGACCCAGTACTTC
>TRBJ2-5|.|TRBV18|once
CASSPYQETQYF
TGTGCCAGCTCACCCTACCAAGAGACCCAGTACTTC
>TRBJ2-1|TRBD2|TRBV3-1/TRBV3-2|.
CASSQQGGLAGSYNEQFF
TGTGCCAGCAGCCAACAAGGGGGACTAGCGGGGTCCTACAATGAGCAGTTCTTC
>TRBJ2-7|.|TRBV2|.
CASRPDGYEQYF
TGTGCCAGCAGGCCTGACGGCTACGAGCAGTACTTC
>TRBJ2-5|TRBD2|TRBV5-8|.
CASSLVTSKGRETQYF
TGTGCCAGCAGCCTCGTGACTAGCAAGGGTCGAGAGACCCAGTACTTC
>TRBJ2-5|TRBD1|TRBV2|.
CASSRQGTHKTQYF
TGTGCCAGCAGTAGACAGGGAACCCATAAGACCCAGTACTTC
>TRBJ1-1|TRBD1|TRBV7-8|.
CASSLGTGMNTEAFF
TGTGCCAGCAGCTTAGGGACAGGGATGAACACTGAAGCTTTCTTT
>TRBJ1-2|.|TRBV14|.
CASSQGATPNYGYTF
TGTGCCAGCAGCCAAGGCGCGACACCTAACTATGGCTACACCTTC
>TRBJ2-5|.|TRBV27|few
CASSPPGPLGKTQYF
TGTGCCAGCAGTCCTCCGGGCCCCCTGGGAAAGACCCAGTACTTC
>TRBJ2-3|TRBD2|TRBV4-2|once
CASSHGTSGGTDTQYF
TGTGCCAGCAGCCACGGGACTAGCGGGGGGACAGATACGCAGTATTTT
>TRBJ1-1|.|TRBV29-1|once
CSIRQDNTEAFF
TGCAGCATTAGACAGGACAACACTGAAGCTTTCTTT
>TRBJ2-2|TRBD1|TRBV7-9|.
CAGGQGANTGELFF
TGTGCCGGAGGACAGGGGGCGAACACCGGGGAGCTGTTTTTT
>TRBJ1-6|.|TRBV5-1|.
CASSLGGLTGSPLHF
TGCGCCAGCAGCTTGGGCGGGCTTACCGGTTCACCCCTCCACTTT
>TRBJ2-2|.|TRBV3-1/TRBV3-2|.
CASSQARAGELFF
TGTGCCAGCAGCCAAGCCAGGGCCGGGGAGCTGTTTTTT
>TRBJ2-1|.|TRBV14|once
CASSQTPVSSFNEQFF
TGTGCCAGCAGCCAAACCCCTGTTAGTTCCTTCAATGAGCAGTTCTTC
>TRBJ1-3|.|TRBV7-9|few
CASPHSGNTIYF
TGTGCCAGCCCCCACTCTGGAAACACCATATATTTT
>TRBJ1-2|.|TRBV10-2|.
CASSLLGVSDGYTF
TGCGCCAGCAGCCTTTTGGGGGTTTCAGACGGCTACACCTTC
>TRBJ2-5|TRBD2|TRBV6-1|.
CASSENHGTGGTQYF
TGTGCCAGCAGTGAAAATCACGGGACGGGGGGGACCCAGTACTTC
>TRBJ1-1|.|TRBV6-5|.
CASSYTPATNTEAFF
TGTGCCAGCAGTTACACCCCAGCCACGAACACTGAAGCTTTCTTT
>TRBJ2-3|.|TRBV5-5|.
CASSLGSLVTDTQYF
TGTGCCAGCAGCTTGGGCTCGCTCGTCACAGATACGCAGTATTTT
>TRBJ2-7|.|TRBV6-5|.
CASRQQSSYEQYF
TGTGCCAGCAGGCAACAGTCCTCCTACGAGCAGTACTTC
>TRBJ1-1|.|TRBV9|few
CASSTDTEAFF
TGTGCCAGCAGCACCGACACTGAAGCTTTCTTT
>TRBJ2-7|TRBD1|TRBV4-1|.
CASSQEGQGYEQYF
TGCGCCAGCAGCCAAGAGGGACAGGGCTACGAGCAGTACTTC
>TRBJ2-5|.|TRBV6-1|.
CASSEVLGGETQYF
TGTGCCAGCAGTGAAGTCTTGGGGGGAGAGACCCAGTACTTC
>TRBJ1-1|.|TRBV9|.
CASSVGLGGTEAFF
TGTGCCAGCAGCGTAGGGTTGGGGGGAACTGAAGCTTTCTTT
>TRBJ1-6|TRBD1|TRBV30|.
CAWTGQYNSPLHF
TGTGCCTGGACGGGACAGTATAATTCACCCCTCCACTTT
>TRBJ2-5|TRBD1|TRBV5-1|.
CASSLGQGQETQYF
TGCGCCAGCAGCCTGGGACAGGGCCAGGAGACCCAGTACTTC
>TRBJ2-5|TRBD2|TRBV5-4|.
CASSPSGGVQETQYF
TGTGCCAGCAGCCCTAGCGGGGGGGTCCAAGAGACCCAGTACTTC
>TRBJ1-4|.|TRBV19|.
CASRQDRATNEKLFF
TGTGCCAGTAGGCAAGACCGAGCAACTAATGAAAAACTGTTTTTT
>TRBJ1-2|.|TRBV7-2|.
CASSFGRERYGYTF
TGTGCCAGCAGCTTCGGGCGGGAGAGGTATGGCTACACCTTC
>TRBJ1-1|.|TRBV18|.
CASSPVQGNTEAFF
TGTGCCAGCTCACCTGTACAGGGGAACACTGAAGCTTTCTTT
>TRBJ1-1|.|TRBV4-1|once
CASSQSFPMYGANTEAFF
TGCGCCAGCAGCCAAAGCTTCCCCATGTATGGGGCGAACACTGAAGCTTTCTTT
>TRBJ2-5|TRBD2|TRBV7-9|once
CASSLAGTSLAETQYF
TGTGCCAGCAGCTTAGCGGGGACTAGCTTAGCCGAGACCCAGTACTTC
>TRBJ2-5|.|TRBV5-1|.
CASSLATLGETQYF
TGCGCCAGCAGCTTGGCCACACTAGGGGAGACCCAGTACTTC
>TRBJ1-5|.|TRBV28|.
CASSKLPLGEVSNQPQHF
TGTGCCAGCAGTAAACTTCCCCTCGGGGAAGTCAGCAATCAGCCCCAGCATTTT
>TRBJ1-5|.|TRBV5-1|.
CASSEGGRSNQPQHF
TGCGCCAGCAGCGAAGGCGGGAGGAGCAATCAGCCCCAGCATTTT
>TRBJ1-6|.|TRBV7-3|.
CASSLTGGAGNSPLHF
TGTGCCAGCAGCTTAACCGGGGGCGCGGGTAATTCACCCCTCCACTTT
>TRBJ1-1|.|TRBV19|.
CASSLNRAPVGDTEAFF
TGTGCCAGTAGTTTAAACAGGGCCCCGGTCGGGGACACTGAAGCTTTCTTT
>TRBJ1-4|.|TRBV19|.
CASSPRSGTFTTNEKLFF
TGTGCCAGTAGTCCCCGATCCGGGACTTTTACAACTAATGAAAAACTGTTTTTT
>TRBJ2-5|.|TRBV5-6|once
CASSLDDQGKTQYF
TGTGCCAGCAGCTTGGACGACCAGGGGAAGACCCAGTACTTC